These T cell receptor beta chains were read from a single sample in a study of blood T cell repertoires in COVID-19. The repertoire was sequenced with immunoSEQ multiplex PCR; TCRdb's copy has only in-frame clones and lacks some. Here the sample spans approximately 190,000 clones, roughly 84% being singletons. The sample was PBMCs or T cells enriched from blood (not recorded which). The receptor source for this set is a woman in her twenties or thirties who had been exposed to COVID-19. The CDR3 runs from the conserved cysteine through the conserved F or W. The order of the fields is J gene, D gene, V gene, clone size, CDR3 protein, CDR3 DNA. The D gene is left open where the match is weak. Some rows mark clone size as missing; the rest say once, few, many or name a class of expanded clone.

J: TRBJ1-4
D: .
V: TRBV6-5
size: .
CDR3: CASSYVARRNEKLFF
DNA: TGTGCCAGCAGTTATGTGGCACGGAGAAATGAAAAACTGTTTTTT

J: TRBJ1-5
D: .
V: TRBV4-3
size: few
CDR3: CASSQDLLQPQHF
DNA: TGCGCCAGCAGCCAAGATCTTTTACAGCCCCAGCATTTT

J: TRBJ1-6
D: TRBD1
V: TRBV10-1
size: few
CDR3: CASSAGQNNSPLHF
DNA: TGCGCCAGCAGTGCGGGACAGAATAATTCACCCCTCCACTTT

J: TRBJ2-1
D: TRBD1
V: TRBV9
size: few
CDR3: CASSVQGAAMGNEQFF
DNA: TGTGCCAGCAGCGTGCAGGGGGCCGCGATGGGCAATGAGCAGTTCTTC

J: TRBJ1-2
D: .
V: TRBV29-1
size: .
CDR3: CSVERQADVGYTF
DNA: TGCAGCGTAGAAAGACAGGCAGATGTCGGCTACACCTTC

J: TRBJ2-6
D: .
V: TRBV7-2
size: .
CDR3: CASSFTVAGANVLTF
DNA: TGTGCCAGCAGCTTTACAGTGGCCGGGGCCAACGTCCTGACTTTC

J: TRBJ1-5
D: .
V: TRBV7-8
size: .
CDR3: CASSLNRDVVYGNQPQHF
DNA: TGTGCCAGCAGCTTAAACAGGGACGTGGTATACGGCAATCAGCCCCAGCATTTT

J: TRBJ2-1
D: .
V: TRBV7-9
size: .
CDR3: CASIPGTARSYNEQFF
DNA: TGTGCCAGCATCCCAGGAACAGCCCGCTCCTACAATGAGCAGTTCTTC

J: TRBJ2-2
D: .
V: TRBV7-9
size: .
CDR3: CASSPDRATGELFF
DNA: TGTGCCAGCAGCCCGGACAGAGCCACCGGGGAGCTGTTTTTT

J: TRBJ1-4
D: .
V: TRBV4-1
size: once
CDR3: CASSQGSQSNEKLFF
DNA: TGCGCCAGCAGCCAAGGATCTCAGTCTAATGAAAAACTGTTTTTT

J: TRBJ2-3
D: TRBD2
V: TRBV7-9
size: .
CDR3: CASSYPSGGPHDTQYF
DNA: TGTGCCAGCAGCTATCCTAGCGGGGGACCACATGATACGCAGTATTTT

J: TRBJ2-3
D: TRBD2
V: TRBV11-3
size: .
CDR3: CASSTRTSGGAGDTQYF
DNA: TGTGCCAGCAGCACTCGGACTAGCGGGGGGGCCGGAGATACGCAGTATTTT

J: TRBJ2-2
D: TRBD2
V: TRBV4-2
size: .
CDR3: CASSQGVLAGANTGELFF
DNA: TGTGCCAGCAGCCAAGGAGTTCTAGCGGGGGCTAACACCGGGGAGCTGTTTTTT

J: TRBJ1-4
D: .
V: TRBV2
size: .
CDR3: CASSEQSRDVGKLFF
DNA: TGTGCCAGCAGTGAACAGAGCAGGGATGTGGGAAAACTGTTTTTT

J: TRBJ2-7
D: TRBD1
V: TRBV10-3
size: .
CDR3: CAIGQGYEQYF
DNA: TGTGCCATTGGACAGGGCTACGAGCAGTACTTC

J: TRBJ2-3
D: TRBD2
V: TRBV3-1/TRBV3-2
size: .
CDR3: CASSQDERGDTDTQYF
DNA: TGTGCCAGCAGCCAAGACGAGCGGGGGGACACAGATACGCAGTATTTT

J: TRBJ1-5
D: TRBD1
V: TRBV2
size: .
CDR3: CASSGQGGNQPQHF
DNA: TGTGCCAGCAGCGGACAGGGAGGCAATCAGCCCCAGCATTTT

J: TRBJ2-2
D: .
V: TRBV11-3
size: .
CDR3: CASSLGPGHTGELFF
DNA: TGTGCCAGCAGCCTAGGACCGGGTCACACCGGGGAGCTGTTTTTT

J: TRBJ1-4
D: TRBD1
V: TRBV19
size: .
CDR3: CASSIQQGADNEKLFF
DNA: TGTGCCAGTAGTATCCAGCAGGGGGCCGATAATGAAAAACTGTTTTTT

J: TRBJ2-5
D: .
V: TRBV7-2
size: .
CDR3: CASSSLTIRGETQYF
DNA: TGTGCCAGCAGCTCCCTCACGATAAGGGGAGAGACCCAGTACTTC

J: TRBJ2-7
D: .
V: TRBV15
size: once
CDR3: CATSRGGESPYEQYF
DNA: TGTGCCACCAGCAGAGGAGGCGAATCCCCCTACGAGCAGTACTTC

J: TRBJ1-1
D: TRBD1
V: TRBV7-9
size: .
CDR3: CASSRGQGLNTEAFF
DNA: TGTGCCAGCAGCAGGGGACAGGGACTGAACACTGAAGCTTTCTTT

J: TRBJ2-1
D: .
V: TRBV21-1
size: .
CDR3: CASSKVSTWDRIYNEQFF
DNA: TGTGCCAGCAGCAAAGTCTCAACCTGGGACAGGATATACAATGAGCAGTTCTTC

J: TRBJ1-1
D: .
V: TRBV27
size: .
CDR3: CASSSTGRTEAFF
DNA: TGTGCCAGCAGTTCTACAGGGCGGACTGAAGCTTTCTTT

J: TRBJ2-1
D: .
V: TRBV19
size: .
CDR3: CASSMLRGRQNVNEQFF
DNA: TGTGCCAGTAGTATGCTCCGAGGGCGGCAGAATGTAAATGAGCAGTTCTTC

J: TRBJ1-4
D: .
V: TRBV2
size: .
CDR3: CASLRGGDEKLFF
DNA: TGTGCCAGCCTCCGGGGGGGTGATGAAAAACTGTTTTTT

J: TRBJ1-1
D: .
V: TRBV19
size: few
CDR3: CASLNRRLRTEAFF
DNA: TGTGCCAGTCTTAACCGACGACTTCGGACTGAAGCTTTCTTT

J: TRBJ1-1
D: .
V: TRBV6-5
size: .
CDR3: CASSAYVLEGTEAFF
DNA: TGTGCCAGCAGCGCCTATGTTCTAGAGGGCACTGAAGCTTTCTTT

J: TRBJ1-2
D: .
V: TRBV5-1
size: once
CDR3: CASSLFASTNYGYTF
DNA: TGCGCCAGCAGCTTGTTCGCGTCTACTAACTATGGCTACACCTTC

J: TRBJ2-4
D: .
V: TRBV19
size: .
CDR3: CASTPQGLDFTKNIQYF
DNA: TGTGCCAGTACCCCCCAAGGACTTGACTTTACCAAAAACATTCAGTACTTC

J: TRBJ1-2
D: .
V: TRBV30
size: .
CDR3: CAWSLRFAGYTF
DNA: TGTGCCTGGAGTCTGAGATTCGCTGGCTACACCTTC

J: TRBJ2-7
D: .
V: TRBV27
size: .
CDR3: CASSFGETYEQYF
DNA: TGTGCCAGCAGTTTCGGGGAAACTTACGAGCAGTACTTC

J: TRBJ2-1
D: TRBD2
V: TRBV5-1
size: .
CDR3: CASSYGAGVEQFF
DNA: TGCGCCAGCAGCTACGGAGCGGGGGTGGAGCAGTTCTTC

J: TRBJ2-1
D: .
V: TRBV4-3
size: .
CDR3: CASSQDPATSRSYNEQFF
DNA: TGCGCCAGCAGCCAAGACCCAGCGACTAGTCGTTCCTACAATGAGCAGTTCTTC

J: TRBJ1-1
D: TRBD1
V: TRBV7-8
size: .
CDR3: CASRIQGDTEAFF
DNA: TGTGCCAGCAGGATACAGGGGGACACTGAAGCTTTCTTT

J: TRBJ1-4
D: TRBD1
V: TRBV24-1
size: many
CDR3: CATSDFRDRAGHNEKLFF
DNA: TGTGCCACCAGTGATTTTAGAGACAGGGCCGGGCACAATGAAAAACTGTTTTTT

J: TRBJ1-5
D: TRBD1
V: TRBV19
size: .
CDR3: CASGTGEPQHF
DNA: TGTGCCAGTGGGACAGGGGAGCCCCAGCATTTT

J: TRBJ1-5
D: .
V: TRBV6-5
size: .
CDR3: CASSTGTNSNQPQHF
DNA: TGTGCCAGCAGTACCGGGACAAATAGCAATCAGCCCCAGCATTTT

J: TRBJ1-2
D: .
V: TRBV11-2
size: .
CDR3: CASSLENIQGPGGYTF
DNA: TGTGCCAGCAGCTTGGAGAATATACAGGGTCCAGGTGGCTACACCTTC

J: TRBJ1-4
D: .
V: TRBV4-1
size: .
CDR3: CASSHPSEGLFF
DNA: TGCGCCAGCAGCCATCCGTCCGAGGGACTGTTTTTT

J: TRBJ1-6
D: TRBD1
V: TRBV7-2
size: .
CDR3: CASSQGGADSPLHF
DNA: TGTGCCAGCAGCCAAGGGGGCGCGGATTCACCCCTCCACTTT

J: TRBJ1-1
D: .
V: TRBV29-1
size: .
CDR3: CSVIYSTEAFF
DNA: TGCAGCGTGATCTATTCCACTGAAGCTTTCTTT

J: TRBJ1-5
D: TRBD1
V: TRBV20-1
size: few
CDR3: CSARRDSYQHF
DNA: TGCAGTGCTAGAAGGGACAGCTATCAGCATTTT

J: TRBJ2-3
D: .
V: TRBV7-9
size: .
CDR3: CASSLVTAGRTDTQYF
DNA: TGTGCCAGCAGCTTAGTTACGGCGGGACGCACAGATACGCAGTATTTT